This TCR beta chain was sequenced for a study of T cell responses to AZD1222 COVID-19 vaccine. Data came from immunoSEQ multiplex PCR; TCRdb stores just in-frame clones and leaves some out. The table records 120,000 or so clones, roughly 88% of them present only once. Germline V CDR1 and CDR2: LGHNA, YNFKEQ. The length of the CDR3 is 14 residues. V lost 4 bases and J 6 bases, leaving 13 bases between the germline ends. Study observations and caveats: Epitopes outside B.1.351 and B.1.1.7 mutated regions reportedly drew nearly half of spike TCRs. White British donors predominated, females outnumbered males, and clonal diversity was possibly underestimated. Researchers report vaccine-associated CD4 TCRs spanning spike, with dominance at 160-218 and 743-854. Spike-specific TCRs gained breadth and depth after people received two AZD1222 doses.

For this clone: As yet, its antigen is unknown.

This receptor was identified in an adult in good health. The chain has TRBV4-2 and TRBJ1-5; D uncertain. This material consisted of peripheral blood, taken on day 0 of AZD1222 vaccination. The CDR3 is CASSPGRGSQPQHF. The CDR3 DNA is TGTGCCAGCAGCCCGGGCCGAGGGAGTCAGCCCCAGCATTTT.